This is a list of T cell receptor beta chains from one sample in a study of post-analysis software for immune sequencing data. Via MiXCR, TCRdb re-called the PCR reads, giving one row per CDR3 protein. The sample holds 350,000 to 500,000 distinct CDR3 sequences, about 39% seen once. Input material: blood. The receptor source for this set is a girl aged 2-10 years with multiple sclerosis. The CDR3 runs from the conserved cysteine through the conserved F or W.

V gene	J gene	CDR3 protein
TRBV5-1	TRBJ1-1	CASSFRTVNTEAFF
TRBV15	TRBJ2-5	CATSRATFQETQYF
TRBV7-2	TRBJ1-1	CASSLTTGAEAFF
TRBV2	TRBJ1-2	CASSWDSPRDGYTF
TRBV7-7	TRBJ2-7	CASSYRDRDYEQYF
TRBV12-3/TRBV12-4	TRBJ2-1	CASSKLARVPLWSQFF
TRBV28	TRBJ2-1	CASSLFSGSSYNEQFF
TRBV20-1	TRBJ1-2	CSARAPGTYGYTF
TRBV7-6	TRBJ2-5	CASSLVWPSGGLLQETQYF
TRBV6-2/TRBV6-3	TRBJ1-2	CASSSGREYGYTF
TRBV20-1	TRBJ2-7	CSARPSGAYEQYF
TRBV6-1	TRBJ1-4	CASSEAPLDGATNEKLFF
TRBV7-3	TRBJ2-1	CASSPGFGDEQFF
TRBV5-1	TRBJ2-5	CAGSTGTGGRETQYF
TRBV14	TRBJ1-4	CASSPPEKLFF
TRBV4-3	TRBJ2-7	CASSPSAGNSYEQYF
TRBV12-3/TRBV12-4	TRBJ2-1	CASSPGLDGEQCF
TRBV7-2	TRBJ2-3	CARGGADTQYF
TRBV3-1	TRBJ2-3	CASSQVEKPDTQYF
TRBV9	TRBJ2-5	CASSVAGTGETQYF
TRBV7-9	TRBJ2-7	CASSSDMYEQYF
TRBV12-3/TRBV12-4	TRBJ2-5	CASSLLGQRHNEQYF
TRBV7-3	TRBJ2-3	CASSLGTLLLTDTQYF
TRBV5-1	TRBJ1-2	CVSSRGTGGDGFDYGYTF
TRBV27	TRBJ2-3	CASRILSSTDTQYF
TRBV15	TRBJ2-5	CATSRDQGKQETQYF
TRBV18	TRBJ1-5	CASSPEGSNQPQHF
TRBV28	TRBJ1-1	CASSRRAQGKAFF
TRBV11-2	TRBJ2-7	CASTFRDRGPYEQYF
TRBV20-1	TRBJ2-1	CSAKTGLVIYNEQFF
TRBV20-1	TRBJ2-1	CSARVPGFYDEQFF
TRBV10-3	TRBJ1-2	CAISEAGNYGYTF
TRBV4-3	TRBJ2-3	CASSQLPSPPTDTQYF
TRBV7-9	TRBJ2-1	CASSSTRTSVDEQFF
TRBV18	TRBJ2-3	CASSPLAREDTQYF
TRBV18	TRBJ2-7	CASSPFRGWEQYF
TRBV4-3	TRBJ2-1	CASSTERLPGVNEQFF
TRBV20-1	TRBJ2-2	CSAREVGARTGELFF
TRBV29-1	TRBJ2-1	CTGLVKGNEQFF
TRBV29-1	TRBJ2-3	CSGSSRWRGTSTDTQYF
TRBV20-1	TRBJ2-1	CSARSRGGASGGASYNEQFF
TRBV2	TRBJ1-5	CASSEQTGLFNQPQHF
TRBV7-2	TRBJ2-1	CASSLTTSGRRYQETQFF
TRBV29-1	TRBJ2-5	CSVGGIGETQYF
TRBV12-3/TRBV12-4	TRBJ2-7	CASSEKGEQYF
TRBV20-1	TRBJ2-5	CSARAGSAYQETQYF
TRBV27	TRBJ2-1	CASSSVLAGGVDEQFF
TRBV19	TRBJ1-2	CASIETGDDSYTF
TRBV10-3	TRBJ1-5	CAIKSGSNQPQHF
TRBV18	TRBJ1-4	CASSTAVGTEKLFF
TRBV24-1	TRBJ2-7	CATSTRRQLYEQYF
TRBV11-2	TRBJ2-7	CASSSSQRFYEQYF
TRBV29-1	TRBJ2-5	CSVVGGLVYQETQYF
TRBV28	TRBJ1-2	CASRGTGGAGGYGYTF
TRBV5-1	TRBJ2-1	CASSLSQVGNLDNEQFF
TRBV6-5	TRBJ2-7	CASSYTTGGYEQYF
TRBV29-1	TRBJ1-1	CSVDREGVAFF